Listed here are 10 T cell receptor beta chains from one sample, sequenced in a study of CD8 T cells in ankylosing spondylitis. One entry per CDR3 protein results from TCRdb running MiXCR on the 5' RACE reads. The table shows under 300,000 distinct CDR3 sequences, with 10% to 13% occurring only once. The sequenced material came from blood, either unsorted or a sorted T cell fraction (not recorded which). All receptors come from a male donor with ankylosing spondylitis or in good health (not recorded which).

The chain is built from TRBV10-1 and TRBJ2-1, with TRBD2 matching over 9 bases. The V gene end was trimmed by 5 bases and the J gene end by 7 bases; junction bases not matched to a gene: 15. Germline V gives CDR1 WNHNN, CDR2 SYGVQD (reference sequence). The CDR3 has 17 residues. CDR3 sequence: CASSTQGIAGEQNEQFF. CDR3 in DNA: TGCGCCAGCAGTACCCAAGGAATAGCGGGAGAGCAGAATGAGCAGTTCTTC.

This clonotype was seen more than once but under ten times. V and J are TRBV5-1 and TRBJ1-1; 12 nucleotides match TRBD1. The V segment lost 0 bases and the J segment 3 bases; nucleotides outside the gene matches: 9. CDR1 and CDR2 from the germline V gene are SGHRS and YFSETQ. CDR3 length: 18 amino acids. CDR3 region: CASSLVAGQGAEYTEAFF. In nucleotides, the CDR3 is TGCGCCAGCAGCTTGGTAGCGGGACAGGGGGCAGAGTACACTGAAGCTTTCTTT.

At least ten counts were recorded for this clonotype. J is TRBJ2-7 and V is TRBV5-1; 13 bases are shared with TRBD2. This CDR3 has 15 residues. V lost 1 base, J lost 4 bases, and 2 bases stayed unmatched. CDR1 and CDR2 from the germline V gene are SGHRS and YFSETQ. The CDR3 loop is CASSLTSGRAYEQYF. Written as DNA, the CDR3 is TGCGCCAGCAGCTTGACTAGCGGGAGGGCGTACGAGCAGTACTTC.

At least ten counts were recorded for this clonotype. V and J are TRBV20-1 and TRBJ2-1; 7 bases are shared with TRBD2. The V gene end was trimmed by 3 bases and the J gene end by 7 bases; junction bases not matched to a gene: 9. The CDR3 totals 14 residues. Germline CDR1 DFQATT, CDR2 SNEGSKA (reference sequence). In DNA, the CDR3 is TGCAGTGCTAGCGGACTAGGCTATAGGAATGAGCAGTTCTTC. It specifies CSASGLGYRNEQFF.

This clonotype was found many times. The chain joins TRBV29-1 to TRBJ2-1, with 7 bases that match TRBD1. Germline CDR1 is SQVTM and CDR2 is ANQGSEA. CDR3 length equals 17 residues. V lost 7 bases to trimming and J lost 5 bases; unmatched junction nucleotides: 20. The CDR3 DNA is TGCAGCGCCGGGTGGGATCTGTTCGGGACAGCCGACAATGAGCAGTTCTTC. This encodes CSAGWDLFGTADNEQFF.

This clonotype appeared many times. The V call is TRBV25-1, the J call TRBJ1-2, with D possibly being TRBD1 (5 bases). Germline CDR1 reads MGHDK; CDR2 reads SYGVNS. This CDR3 region has 12 residues. The V gene lost 2 bases and the J gene lost 6 bases, with 7 bases spanning the gap. CDR3 amino acids: CASSEPGHGYTF. DNA for the CDR3: TGTGCCAGCAGTGAACCGGGGCATGGCTACACCTTC.

V usage is TRBV3-1 and J usage is TRBJ2-3, with D uncertain. The V end lost 5 bases, the J end lost 1 base, and 13 bases lay between the germline ends. The V gene's germline CDR1 is LGHDT and CDR2 YNNKEL (reference sequence). The CDR3 has 15 residues. CDR3 sequence: CASSWSLRGTDTQYF. CDR3 bases: TGTGCCAGCAGCTGGTCTCTCCGTGGCACAGATACGCAGTATTTT.

This clonotype has ten or more counts. The chain combines TRBV29-1 with TRBJ2-3; D gene unclear. Germline V gives CDR1 SQVTM, CDR2 ANQGSEA. The CDR3 is 12 amino acids. V was clipped by 8 bases and J by 2 bases, with 11 bases between them. The CDR3 bases are TGCAGCTTCTCCTGGAACACAGATACGCAGTATTTT. Translated: CSFSWNTDTQYF.

Details on this clonotype: A much bigger clone sits one base away, suggesting this may be a read error. The gene calls are TRBV15 and TRBJ1-2; D is unresolved. Trimming stripped 0 bases from V and 8 bases from J, with 16 bases between. In germline, CDR1 is LNHNV, CDR2 YYDKDF (reference sequence). The CDR3 is 15 amino acids. The CDR3 DNA is TGTGCCACCAGCAGAGATCTAGCAAGGCTGAGGGGCTACACCTTC. Translating gives CATSRDLARLRGYTF. Drawing the rest from reference TRBV15 and TRBJ1-2, the complete variable domain is DAMVIQNPRYQVTQFGKPVTLSCSQTLNHNVMYWYQQKSSQAPKLLFHYYDKDFNNEADTPDNFQSRRPNTSFCFLDIRSPGLGDTAMYLCATSRDLARLRGYTFGSGTRLTVV.

The J gene is TRBJ2-1, the V gene TRBV7-7; D not resolved. The CDR3 length is 14 residues. V lost 5 bases and J lost 3, with 11 bases in between. Germline values: CDR1 SSHAT, CDR2 FNYEAQ (reference sequence). CDR3 region: CASSTTFYYNEQFF. The CDR3 DNA reads TGTGCCAGCAGCACTACCTTCTACTACAATGAGCAGTTCTTC.